Following are 21 T cell receptor beta chains from one sample sequenced in a study of cytomegalovirus exposure and HLA in healthy donors. Using immunoSEQ multiplex PCR, the repertoire was profiled, and TCRdb retains in-frame clones only, with some absent. The profile shows fewer than 150,000 clones, approximately 80% of them singletons. Sequenced material: PBMCs. These receptors came from a man aged 30 to 39 in good health and CMV-seropositive.

This chain's CDR3 is CASSPRGVGEQYF. The CDR3 DNA sequence: TGTGCCAGTAGTCCCAGGGGCGTCGGGGAGCAGTACTTC. V usage is TRBV19 and J usage is TRBJ2-7; D might be TRBD1 (6 bases). CDR1 and CDR2 (germline): LNHDA, SQIVND (reference sequence). The CDR3 sequence is 13 residues long. The V and J ends lost 5 bases and 7 bases respectively, with 15 bases between them.

The rearrangement joins TRBV5-1 to TRBJ2-1; 10 bases are shared with TRBD2. Germline V gene sequence: CDR1 SGHRS, CDR2 YFSETQ. J gave up 5 bases and V 1 base, and 3 bases lay outside the gene matches. The CDR3 has 15 residues. The CDR3 region is CASSLPSGGDNEQFF. In nucleotides, the CDR3 is TGCGCCAGCAGCTTGCCTAGCGGGGGTGACAATGAGCAGTTCTTC.

The genes are TRBV7-3 and TRBJ2-7, with TRBD2 matching 12 bases. Per germline, CDR1 SGHTA and CDR2 FQGTGA. The CDR3 covers 15 residues. Trimming cost V 1 base and J 4 bases; bases outside gene matches: 2. CDR3 bases: TGTGCCAGCAGCTTAAAGCTAGCGGGAGGGTACGAGCAGTACTTC. Its translation: CASSLKLAGGYEQYF.

The chain joins TRBV6-1 to TRBJ1-5; a possible D gene is TRBD1 (6 bases). The CDR3 has 15 residues. CDR1 and CDR2 from the germline V gene are MNHNS and SASEGT. The V gene lost 4 bases and the J gene lost 4 bases, with 14 bases spanning the gap. The CDR3 is CASSVTGTLNQPQHF. DNA of the CDR3: TGTGCCAGCAGTGTTACCGGGACACTTAATCAGCCCCAGCATTTT.

The chain carries TRBV19 and TRBJ1-1, with 9 bases aligning to TRBD1. This CDR3 has 14 residues. The germline V gene encodes CDR1 LNHDA and CDR2 SQIVND (reference sequence). Germline trimming cut 2 bases from V and 5 bases from J; bases unmatched to any gene: 3. The CDR3: CASSITGGRTEAFF. The CDR3, as DNA: TGTGCCAGTAGTATAACAGGGGGCCGTACTGAAGCTTTCTTT.

The chain carries TRBV10-3 and TRBJ2-3; 8 bases map to TRBD2. This CDR3 comprises 13 residues. Germline assignment: CDR1 ENHRY and CDR2 SYGVKD. The trim removed 5 bases at V and 5 bases at J, leaving 3 bases unmatched. The CDR3: CAISPGLGDTQYF. CDR3 coding DNA: TGTGCCATCAGTCCGGGACTAGGAGATACGCAGTATTTT.

V and J are TRBV27 and TRBJ1-1, with 8 bases fitting TRBD1. CDR3 length: 14 amino acids. The germline V gene has CDR1 MNHEY and CDR2 SMNVEV (reference sequence). The V and J ends lost 4 bases and 7 bases, in that order; junction bases with no gene match: 8. The CDR3 here is CASSSRQGRSEAFF. DNA of the CDR3: TGTGCCAGCAGTTCCCGACAGGGGAGGAGTGAAGCTTTCTTT.

This chain uses TRBV6-6 with TRBJ1-6; no clear D. V was trimmed by 2 bases and J by 7 bases, leaving 15 bases between them. The germline gives CDR1 MNHNY, CDR2 SVGAGI (reference sequence). The CDR3 loop spans 16 amino acids. The CDR3 protein is CASSYHAGAANSPLHF. DNA for the CDR3: TGTGCCAGCAGTTACCATGCGGGAGCAGCCAATTCACCCCTCCACTTT.

The rearrangement links TRBV5-1 to TRBJ2-5, with TRBD2 matching over 7 bases. With 6 bases clipped from V and 0 bases from J, the junction kept 2 bases outside the gene matches. Germline-derived CDR1 and CDR2 are SGHRS and YFSETQ. The CDR3 is 13 amino acids. CDR3 sequence reads: CASMGGNQETQYF. The CDR3 DNA sequence: TGCGCCAGCATGGGGGGGAACCAAGAGACCCAGTACTTC.

The J gene is TRBJ2-7, the V gene TRBV7-8; 10 bases are a match to TRBD2. The CDR3 has 17 amino acids. V lost 4 bases and J lost 3; bases outside the gene matches: 12. The V gene's germline CDR1 is SGHVS and CDR2 FQNEAQ. The CDR3, as DNA: TGTGCCAGCAGCTCGGTAGCGGGAGGCTTCAATCTCTACGAGCAGTACTTC. Residues: CASSSVAGGFNLYEQYF.

V is TRBV7-2 and J is TRBJ2-1, with 7 bases fitting TRBD1. The CDR3 runs to 14 residues. Germline CDR1 reads SGHTA; CDR2 reads FQGNSA. After removal of 1 base from V and 8 bases from J, the junction contained 5 bases not matched to a gene. Here the CDR3 reads CASSLEGGWDEQFF. As DNA, the CDR3 is TGTGCCAGCAGCTTAGAAGGGGGCTGGGATGAGCAGTTCTTC.

The V gene is TRBV27, the J gene TRBJ2-7; 8 bases line up with TRBD1. The V gene's germline CDR1 is MNHEY and CDR2 SMNVEV (reference sequence). After removal of 3 bases from V and 5 bases from J, the junction contained 6 bases not matched to a gene. This CDR3 has 14 amino acids. This chain's CDR3 is CASSLRTGPHEQYF. CDR3 nucleotides: TGTGCCAGCAGTTTGAGGACAGGGCCCCACGAGCAGTACTTC.

In its sample, this clone was seen a few times. The J gene is TRBJ2-1, the V gene TRBV4-2; 7 positions match TRBD2. The germline V gene encodes CDR1 LGHNA and CDR2 YNFKEQ. V trimming: 2 bases; J trimming: 1 base; junction bases outside the gene matches: 5. The CDR3 is 16 residues long. The CDR3 DNA is TGTGCCAGCAGCCAACAGCGGGGTGGATCCTACAATGAGCAGTTCTTC. As protein: CASSQQRGGSYNEQFF.

V usage is TRBV2 and J usage is TRBJ2-7; D is unclear. Germline V lookup: CDR1 SNHLY, CDR2 FYNNEI. Trimming took off 8 bases at V and 3 bases at J, with 11 bases between the two ends. This CDR3 has 12 residues. The CDR3 is CASFGSHYEQYF. Written as DNA, the CDR3 is TGTGCCAGCTTCGGTAGCCACTACGAGCAGTACTTC.

This sequence joins TRBV5-4 and TRBJ1-1; D remains ambiguous. Trimming took off 0 bases at V and 0 bases at J, with 6 bases between the two ends. Germline CDR1 is SGHNT and CDR2 is YYREEE (reference sequence). CDR3 size: 14 residues. The CDR3 region has the DNA TGTGCCAGCAGCTTGGTGGGCCTGAACACTGAAGCTTTCTTT. It is translated as CASSLVGLNTEAFF.

This rearrangement joins TRBV5-1 to TRBJ2-7; TRBD1 is a possible D gene (5 bases). The CDR3 is made up of 15 amino acids. V was trimmed by 0 bases and J by 3 bases, leaving 13 bases between them. The germline V gene has CDR1 SGHRS and CDR2 YFSETQ. The CDR3 spells CASSLEPGQIYEQYF. The DNA for the CDR3 is TGCGCCAGCAGCTTGGAACCAGGACAAATCTACGAGCAGTACTTC.

In its sample, this clone was seen a few times. The chain is built from TRBV7-9 and TRBJ1-5; D gene ambiguous. This CDR3 has 15 amino acids. Germline assignment: CDR1 SEHNR and CDR2 FQNEAQ (reference sequence). The V end lost 1 base, the J end lost 1 base, and 8 bases lay between the germline ends. CDR3 protein: CASSLGDGSNQPQHF. The CDR3 nucleotides read TGTGCCAGCAGCTTAGGCGACGGGAGCAATCAGCCCCAGCATTTT.

This chain uses TRBV15 with TRBJ1-1; D is unresolved. Germline CDR1 and CDR2: LNHNV and YYDKDF (reference sequence). Trimming stripped 0 bases from V and 6 bases from J, with 14 bases between. The CDR3 length is 15 residues. The CDR3 DNA is TGTGCCACCAGCAGAGATCAGGAGGGCAACGCTGAAGCTTTCTTT. Encoded protein: CATSRDQEGNAEAFF.

In this sample, this clone turned up once. The chain is built from TRBV7-9 and TRBJ2-3; 10 nucleotides line up with TRBD2. V dropped 5 bases and J dropped 2; count of bases not matched to a gene: 7. Germline lookup yields CDR1 SEHNR and CDR2 FQNEAQ (reference sequence). CDR3 size: 16 residues. As DNA, the CDR3 is TGTGCCAGCAGCCCCCGGCTAGCGGGAGACACAGATACGCAGTATTTT. Encoded protein: CASSPRLAGDTDTQYF. Full variable domain (outside the CDR3, taken from reference TRBV7-9 and TRBJ2-3): DTGVSQNPRHKITKRGQNVTFRCDPISEHNRLYWYRQTLGQGPEFLTYFQNEAQLEKSRLLSDRFSAERPKGSFSTLEIQRTEQGDSAMYLCASSPRLAGDTDTQYFGPGTRLTVL.

The rearrangement links TRBV19 to TRBJ1-2; the match to TRBD1 covers 8 bases. The CDR3 covers 14 residues. The V gene end was trimmed by 8 bases and the J gene end by 0 bases; junction bases not matched to a gene: 5. In germline, CDR1 is LNHDA, CDR2 SQIVND (reference sequence). The chain's CDR3 is CASQGQAPNYGYTF. CDR3 coding DNA: TGTGCCAGTCAGGGACAGGCTCCTAACTATGGCTACACCTTC.

This clone showed up just once. Other nucleotide sequences from this sample produce the same CDR3. The chain joins TRBV5-1 to TRBJ2-3; 10 bases are a match to TRBD2. The V gene end was trimmed by 0 bases and the J gene end by 6 bases; junction bases not matched to a gene: 7. Looked up from germline, CDR1 is SGHRS and CDR2 is YFSETQ. The CDR3 covers 16 residues. DNA for the CDR3: TGCGCCAGCAGCTTGGGAAGCGGGGGGGCCAAGGATACGCAGTATTTT. It translates to CASSLGSGGAKDTQYF.